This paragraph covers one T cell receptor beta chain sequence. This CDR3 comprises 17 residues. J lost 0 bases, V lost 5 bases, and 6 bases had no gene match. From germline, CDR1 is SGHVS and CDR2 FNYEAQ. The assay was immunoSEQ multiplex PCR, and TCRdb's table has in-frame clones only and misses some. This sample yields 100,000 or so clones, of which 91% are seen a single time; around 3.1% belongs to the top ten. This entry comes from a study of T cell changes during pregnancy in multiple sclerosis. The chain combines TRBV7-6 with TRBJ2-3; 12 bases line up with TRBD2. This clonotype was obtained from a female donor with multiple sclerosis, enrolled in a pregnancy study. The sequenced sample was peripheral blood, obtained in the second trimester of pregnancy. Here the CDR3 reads CASSQGLAGTSTDTQYF. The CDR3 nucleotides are TGTGCCAGCAGCCAAGGACTAGCGGGAACTAGCACAGATACGCAGTATTTT.